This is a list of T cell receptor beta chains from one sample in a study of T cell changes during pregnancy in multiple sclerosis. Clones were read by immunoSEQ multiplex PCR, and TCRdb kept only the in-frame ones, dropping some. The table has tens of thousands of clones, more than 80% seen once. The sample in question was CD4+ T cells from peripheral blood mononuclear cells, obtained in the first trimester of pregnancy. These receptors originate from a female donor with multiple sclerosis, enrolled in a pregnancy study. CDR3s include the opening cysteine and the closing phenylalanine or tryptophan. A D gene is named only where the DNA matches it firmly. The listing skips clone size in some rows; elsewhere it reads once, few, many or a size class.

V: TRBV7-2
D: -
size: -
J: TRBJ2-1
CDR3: CASSLAEGLPDRSEQFF
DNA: TGTGCCAGCAGCTTAGCCGAGGGCCTCCCAGACCGAAGTGAGCAGTTCTTC

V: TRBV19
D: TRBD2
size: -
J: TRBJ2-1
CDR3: CASSIGPWGGNDYNEQFF
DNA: TGTGCCAGTAGTATAGGCCCTTGGGGGGGGAATGACTACAATGAGCAGTTCTTC

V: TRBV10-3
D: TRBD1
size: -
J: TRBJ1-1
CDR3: CAISVGTANTEAFF
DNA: TGTGCCATCAGTGTCGGGACAGCGAACACTGAAGCTTTCTTT

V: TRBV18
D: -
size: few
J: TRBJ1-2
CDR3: CASSPRATGVGYTF
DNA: TGTGCCAGCTCACCTCGGGCAACGGGGGTTGGCTACACCTTC

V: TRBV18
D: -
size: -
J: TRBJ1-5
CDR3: CASSRVLNQPQHF
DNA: TGTGCCAGCTCACGCGTGCTCAATCAGCCCCAGCATTTT

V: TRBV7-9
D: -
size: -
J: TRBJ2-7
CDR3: CASTLLGATIGNGVYEQYF
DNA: TGTGCCAGCACCCTATTAGGGGCTACCATTGGGAATGGGGTTTACGAGCAGTACTTC

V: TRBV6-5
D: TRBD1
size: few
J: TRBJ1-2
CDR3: CASSLGGQPYGYTF
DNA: TGTGCCAGCAGCCTAGGGGGACAGCCTTATGGCTACACCTTC

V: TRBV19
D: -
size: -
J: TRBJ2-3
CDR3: CASSIEGRTRTDTQYF
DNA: TGTGCCAGTAGTATAGAGGGCAGGACTCGCACAGATACGCAGTATTTT

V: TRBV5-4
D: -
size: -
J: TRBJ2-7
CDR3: CASSWTVGSYEQYF
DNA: TGTGCCAGCAGCTGGACAGTTGGCTCCTACGAGCAGTACTTC

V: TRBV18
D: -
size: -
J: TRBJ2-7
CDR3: CASSPPVASYEQYF
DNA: TGTGCCAGCTCACCACCAGTTGCGTCCTACGAGCAGTACTTC

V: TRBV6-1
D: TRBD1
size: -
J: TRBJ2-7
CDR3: CATGTAYEQYF
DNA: TGTGCTACAGGGACAGCCTACGAGCAGTACTTC

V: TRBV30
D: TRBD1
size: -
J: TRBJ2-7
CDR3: CAWSGQGQRAYEQYF
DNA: TGTGCCTGGAGTGGACAGGGGCAGCGAGCCTACGAGCAGTACTTC

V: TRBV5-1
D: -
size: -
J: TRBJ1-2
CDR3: CASSLAGTLNYGYTF
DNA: TGCGCCAGCAGCTTAGCCGGGACACTTAACTATGGCTACACCTTC

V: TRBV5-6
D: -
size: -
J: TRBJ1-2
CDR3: CASSFNRDVDTF
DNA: TGTGCCAGCAGCTTCAACAGGGACGTCGACACCTTC

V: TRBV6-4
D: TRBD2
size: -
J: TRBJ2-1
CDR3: CASSPGTSGIVNYNEQFF
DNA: TGTGCCAGCAGTCCCGGGACTAGCGGGATAGTTAACTACAATGAGCAGTTCTTC

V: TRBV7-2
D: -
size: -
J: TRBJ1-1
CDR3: CASSLLYTEAFF
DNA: TGTGCCAGCAGCTTACTGTACACTGAAGCTTTCTTT

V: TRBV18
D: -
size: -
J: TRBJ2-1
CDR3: CASSRGETGQFF
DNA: TGTGCCAGCTCCCGAGGGGAGACAGGGCAGTTCTTC

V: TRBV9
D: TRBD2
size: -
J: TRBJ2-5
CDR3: CASSVDGGGRETQYF
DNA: TGTGCCAGCAGCGTAGACGGGGGGGGCAGAGAGACCCAGTACTTC

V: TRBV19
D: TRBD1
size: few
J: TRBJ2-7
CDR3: CASSASTGAATSYEQYF
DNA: TGTGCCAGTAGTGCCTCTACAGGGGCGGCGACTTCCTACGAGCAGTACTTC

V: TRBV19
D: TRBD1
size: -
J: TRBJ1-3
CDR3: CASSVTGPNTIYF
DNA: TGTGCCAGTAGCGTGACAGGGCCGAACACCATATATTTT

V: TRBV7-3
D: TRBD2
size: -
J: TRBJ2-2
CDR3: CASAGTSGSGGELFF
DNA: TGTGCCAGTGCCGGGACTAGCGGGAGTGGCGGGGAGCTGTTTTTT

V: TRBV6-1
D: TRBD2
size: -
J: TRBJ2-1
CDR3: CASSGKRTSGRNYNEQFF
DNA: TGTGCCAGCAGTGGAAAAAGGACTAGCGGGAGAAATTACAATGAGCAGTTCTTC

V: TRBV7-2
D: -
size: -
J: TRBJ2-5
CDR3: CASSLFVRREEQETQYF
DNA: TGTGCCAGCAGCTTATTTGTCCGCCGAGAAGAACAAGAGACCCAGTACTTC

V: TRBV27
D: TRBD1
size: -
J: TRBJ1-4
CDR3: CASKGQGGGKLFF
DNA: TGTGCCAGCAAGGGACAGGGAGGGGGAAAACTGTTTTTT

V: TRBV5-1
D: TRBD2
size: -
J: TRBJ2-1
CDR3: CASSIGLAGYEQFF
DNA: TGCGCCAGCAGCATAGGACTAGCAGGGTACGAGCAGTTCTTC

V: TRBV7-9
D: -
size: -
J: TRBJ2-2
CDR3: CASSLGTGVSTNTGELFF
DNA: TGTGCCAGCAGCCTTGGGACGGGAGTCTCAACTAACACCGGGGAGCTGTTTTTT

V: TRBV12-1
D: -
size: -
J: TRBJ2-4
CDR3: CASSSGLAGARAKNIQYF
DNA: TGTGCCAGCAGCTCCGGGTTAGCGGGAGCAAGGGCCAAAAACATTCAGTACTTC

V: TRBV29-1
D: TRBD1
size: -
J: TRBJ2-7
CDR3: CSVRTGMSSYEQYF
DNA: TGCAGCGTCCGGACAGGGATGAGCTCCTACGAGCAGTACTTC

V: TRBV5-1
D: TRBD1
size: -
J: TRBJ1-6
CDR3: CASSLVGGGNSPLHF
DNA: TGCGCCAGCAGCTTGGTAGGGGGCGGTAATTCACCCCTCCACTTT

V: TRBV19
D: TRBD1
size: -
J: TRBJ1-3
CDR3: CASSLGQSRNTIYF
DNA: TGTGCCAGTAGTTTGGGACAGTCGAGAAACACCATATATTTT

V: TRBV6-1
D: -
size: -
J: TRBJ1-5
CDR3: CASSLNQPQHF
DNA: TGTGCCAGCAGTCTTAATCAGCCCCAGCATTTT

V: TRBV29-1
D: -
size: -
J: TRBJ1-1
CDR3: CSVEGRQAMNTEAFF
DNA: TGCAGCGTTGAAGGTCGTCAAGCTATGAACACTGAAGCTTTCTTT

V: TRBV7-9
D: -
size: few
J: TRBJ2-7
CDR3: CASRETGESYEQYF
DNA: TGTGCCAGCAGAGAGACGGGAGAGTCCTACGAGCAGTACTTC

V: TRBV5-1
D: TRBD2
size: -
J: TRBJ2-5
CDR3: CASSSRGGGIQETQYF
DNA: TGCGCCAGCAGCTCCCGTGGCGGGGGAATCCAAGAGACCCAGTACTTC

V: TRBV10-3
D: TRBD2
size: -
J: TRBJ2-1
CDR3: CATQASGGSYNEQFF
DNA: TGTGCCACCCAAGCTAGCGGGGGGTCCTACAATGAGCAGTTCTTC

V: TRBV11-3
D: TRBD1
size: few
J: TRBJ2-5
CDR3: CASSSGQGDQETQYF
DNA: TGTGCCAGCAGCTCAGGACAGGGGGACCAAGAGACCCAGTACTTC

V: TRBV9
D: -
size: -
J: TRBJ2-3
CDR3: CASSVEATADTQYF
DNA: TGTGCCAGCAGCGTAGAAGCCACCGCAGATACGCAGTATTTT

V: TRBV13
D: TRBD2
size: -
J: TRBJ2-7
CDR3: CASSGRLAGGPSSYEQYF
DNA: TGTGCCAGCAGCGGTCGACTAGCGGGGGGCCCGAGCTCCTACGAGCAGTACTTC